These 32 T cell receptor beta chains share one sample of origin, sequenced in a study of radiation and T cells in renal cell carcinoma. Generated by immunoSEQ multiplex PCR, the TCRdb table keeps only in-frame clones and is missing some. This sample has about 170,000 clones; about nine tenths occur once, and the top ten carry around 11%. Time point meaning: blood 4 weeks post-SBRT, at nephrectomy. Described treatment: 15 Gy SBRT to primary tumor, nephrectomy 4 weeks later. Source: blood, taken from a patient whose treatment included radiotherapy and nephrectomy. Source of these receptors: a woman aged 50 to 60 with renal cell carcinoma.

This clone was seen a handful of times. The chain has TRBV7-9 and TRBJ1-2, with D maybe TRBD1 (5 bases). This CDR3 has 12 residues. Germline V lookup: CDR1 SEHNR, CDR2 FQNEAQ (reference sequence). The germline V and J ends were trimmed by 4 bases and 6 bases, with 9 bases remaining between them. CDR3 nucleotides: TGTGCCAGCAGCTCAGGGATCGATGGCTACACCTTC. Residues: CASSSGIDGYTF.

The CDR3 is CASSLEPPSGGAWVETQYF. In DNA, the CDR3 is TGTGCCAGCAGCTTGGAGCCCCCGAGCGGGGGGGCTTGGGTGGAGACCCAGTACTTC. V gene TRBV5-5 combines with J gene TRBJ2-5; 10 positions agree with TRBD2. V gave up 0 bases and J gave up 5 bases; unmatched junction bases: 16. Germline V gene sequence: CDR1 SGHKS, CDR2 YYEKEE (reference sequence). This CDR3 is built from 19 residues. Filled out from reference TRBV5-5 and TRBJ2-5, the complete variable domain reads DAGVTQSPTHLIKTRGQQVTLRCSPISGHKSVSWYQQVLGQGPQFIFQYYEKEERGRGNFPDRFSARQFPNYSSELNVNALLLGDSALYLCASSLEPPSGGAWVETQYFGPGTRLLVL.

Regarding this clone: The identical CDR3 is also encoded by other nucleotide sequences in the sample. The V gene is TRBV30, the J gene TRBJ1-5, with a possible D match to TRBD1 (5 bases). The ends were cut back, 2 bases at V and 0 bases at J, with 5 bases in the middle. Germline CDR1 reads GTSNPN; CDR2 reads SVGIG (reference sequence). The CDR3 is made up of 13 amino acids. The CDR3 nucleotides read TGTGCCTGGAGTAGGGGTAGCAATCAGCCCCAGCATTTT. Translation: CAWSRGSNQPQHF.

In its sample, this clone was seen a few times. The J gene is TRBJ2-1, the V gene TRBV7-9, with 7 bases matching TRBD1. The germline gives CDR1 SEHNR, CDR2 FQNEAQ (reference sequence). The CDR3 totals 16 residues. With V trimmed by 0 bases and J by 6 bases, 8 bases remained unmatched. DNA of the CDR3: TGTGCCAGCAGCTTAGCGGTTGGACAGGTCATCAATGAGCAGTTCTTC. Its protein is CASSLAVGQVINEQFF. Looking up the rest from reference TRBV7-9 and TRBJ2-1 gives the full variable domain: DTGVSQNPRHKITKRGQNVTFRCDPISEHNRLYWYRQTLGQGPEFLTYFQNEAQLEKSRLLSDRFSAERPKGSFSTLEIQRTEQGDSAMYLCASSLAVGQVINEQFFGPGTRLTVL.

The chain joins TRBV5-4 to TRBJ1-6; 8 positions agree with TRBD1. From germline, CDR1 is SGHNT and CDR2 YYREEE (reference sequence). V trimming: 4 bases; J trimming: 11 bases; junction bases outside the gene matches: 8. The length of the CDR3 is 14 residues. The CDR3 sequence is CASSTTGGGTPLHF. The DNA for the CDR3 is TGTGCCAGCAGCACCACAGGGGGAGGGACACCCCTCCACTTT.

The J gene is TRBJ2-7, the V gene TRBV6-5; 8 bases align to TRBD1. CDR3 length: 15 amino acids. CDR1 is MNHEY, CDR2 SVGAGI, per germline. The junction had 5 bases not matched to a gene; V was cut back by 2 bases and J by 2 bases. The CDR3 protein is CASSYRGTGTYEQYF. CDR3 in DNA: TGTGCCAGCAGTTACCGCGGGACAGGAACCTACGAGCAGTACTTC.

The chain links TRBV19 to TRBJ2-3; TRBD1 or TRBD2 may be the D gene (5 bases each). Trimming cost V 11 bases and J 0 bases, with 12 bases left between them. The V gene's germline CDR1 is LNHDA and CDR2 SQIVND (reference sequence). The CDR3 contains 13 residues. The CDR3 region is CALGAASTDTQYF. CDR3 sequence (DNA): TGTGCCCTCGGGGCAGCTAGCACAGATACGCAGTATTTT.

V gene TRBV7-2 combines with J gene TRBJ2-7, with TRBD1 matching 7 bases. Germline CDR1 is SGHTA and CDR2 is FQGNSA. The CDR3 is made up of 14 amino acids. Trimming took 0 bases from V and 12 from J; bases not matched to a gene: 11. The DNA for the CDR3 is TGTGCCAGCAGCTTAGCCGGGACAGCTCAAATTCGGTACTTC. Protein: CASSLAGTAQIRYF.

The J gene is TRBJ1-5, the V gene TRBV7-9; 8 bases fit TRBD1. The CDR3 length is 16 residues. After removal of 5 bases from V and 5 bases from J, the junction contained 11 bases not matched to a gene. Germline assignment: CDR1 SEHNR and CDR2 FQNEAQ (reference sequence). The CDR3 protein is CASSPPGQGPYQPQHF. CDR3 nucleotide sequence: TGTGCCAGCAGCCCGCCCGGACAGGGCCCCTATCAGCCCCAGCATTTT.

This clone was counted a few times. At the DNA level, this CDR3 is encoded by other sequences in the same sample as well. The chain has TRBV5-8 and TRBJ1-2, with D perhaps matching TRBD1 (5 bases). Trimming pared 0 bases from V and 2 bases from J, leaving 5 bases between. The CDR3 is 13 residues long. Germline-derived CDR1 and CDR2 are SGHTS and YDEGEE. The chain's CDR3 is CASSLGQNYGYTF. As DNA, the CDR3 is TGTGCCAGCAGCTTGGGACAGAACTATGGCTACACCTTC.

The chain uses TRBV5-1 and TRBJ1-2; TRBD1 might be the D (6 bases). With 0 bases removed from V and 8 bases from J, the gap between germline ends came to 17 bases. The length of the CDR3 is 15 residues. Germline assignment: CDR1 SGHRS and CDR2 YFSETQ. CDR3: CASSLGGGASDGYTF. CDR3 sequence (DNA): TGCGCCAGCAGCTTGGGTGGGGGCGCCTCCGACGGCTACACCTTC.

V gene TRBV4-3 combines with J gene TRBJ1-1, with 7 nucleotides matching TRBD1. J gave up 1 base and V 5 bases, and 1 base lay outside the gene matches. CDR1 and CDR2 from the germline V gene are LGHNA and YSLEER. This CDR3 region has 13 residues. The CDR3 DNA sequence: TGCGCCAGCAGCAGGGGGCCGAACACTGAAGCTTTCTTT. As protein: CASSRGPNTEAFF.

This chain joins TRBV25-1 and TRBJ2-7; D might be TRBD2 (5 bases). The CDR3 is made up of 13 amino acids. CDR1 is MGHDK and CDR2 is SYGVNS in the germline V gene. V was pared by 4 bases and J by 6 bases, with 13 bases between. CDR3 DNA sequence: TGTGCCAGCAGTGTCTGGGCGGGCCCCGAGCAGTACTTC. Translation gives CASSVWAGPEQYF.

The chain uses TRBV5-1 and TRBJ2-1; a possible D gene is TRBD2 (5 bases). The CDR3 runs to 16 residues. Trimming took 3 bases from V and 0 from J, leaving 13 bases between them. Germline V gene sequence: CDR1 SGHRS, CDR2 YFSETQ. In nucleotides, the CDR3 is TGCGCCAGCAGCTATTCAGCGGAGAGCTCCTACAATGAGCAGTTCTTC. The encoded protein is CASSYSAESSYNEQFF. The variable domain in full, completed from reference TRBV5-1 and TRBJ2-1, reads KAGVTQTPRYLIKTRGQQVTLSCSPISGHRSVSWYQQTPGQGLQFLFEYFSETQRNKGNFPGRFSGRQFSNSRSEMNVSTLELGDSALYLCASSYSAESSYNEQFFGPGTRLTVL.

The V call is TRBV6-1, the J call TRBJ1-2; D possibly corresponds to TRBD1 (5 bases). The CDR3 totals 16 residues. V was clipped by 3 bases and J by 4 bases, with 18 bases between them. The germline CDR1 and CDR2 sequences are MNHNS and SASEGT. The CDR3 is CASSESQGGAGYGYTF. The CDR3 DNA is TGTGCCAGCAGTGAGTCCCAGGGCGGTGCAGGCTATGGCTACACCTTC.

The gene calls are TRBV23-1 and TRBJ2-7; 10 bases fit TRBD1. TRBV23-1 is sorted into the ORF group, with uncertain function. There are 16 residues in the CDR3. Losses at the gene ends were 6 bases for V and 1 base for J; bases not matched to a gene: 9. As DNA, the CDR3 is TGCGCCAGCAGACACCCAAAGGACAGGGGGTCCTACGAGCAGTACTTC. This codes for CASRHPKDRGSYEQYF.

The J gene is TRBJ1-2, the V gene TRBV7-9, with D perhaps matching TRBD1 (5 bases). Germline V gene data show CDR1 as SEHNR and CDR2 as FQNEAQ (reference sequence). CDR3 length: 15 amino acids. V was trimmed by 2 bases and J by 6 bases, leaving 16 bases between them. As DNA, the CDR3 is TGTGCCAGCAGCTTAAATCCGGGGCCGAGTGATGGCTACACCTTC. Translating it yields CASSLNPGPSDGYTF.

This clone was counted a single time. The chain carries TRBV6-5 and TRBJ2-3, with a possible D match to TRBD1 (6 bases). This CDR3 has 14 residues. Trimming removed 5 bases at V and 7 bases at J, with 16 bases between. Per the germline V gene, CDR1 is MNHEY and CDR2 is SVGAGI. The CDR3 DNA reads TGTGCCAGCAGTACGGCGGCCCAGGGGAATACGCAGTATTTT. This encodes CASSTAAQGNTQYF.

The chain couples TRBV5-6 to TRBJ2-7; 7 nucleotides match TRBD1. V shed 4 bases and J 7 bases; nucleotides not matched to a gene: 11. The CDR3 sequence is 14 residues long. Germline CDR1 and CDR2: SGHDT and YYEEEE. CDR3 region: CASSTRRGMVEQYF. CDR3 DNA: TGTGCCAGCAGCACACGCAGGGGGATGGTTGAGCAGTACTTC.

The table lists this clone with a few counts. The rearrangement uses TRBV7-3 and TRBJ1-4; a possible D gene is TRBD1 (5 bases). The germline CDR1 and CDR2 sequences are SGHTA and FQGTGA. CDR3 length: 13 amino acids. V was cut by 5 bases and J by 8 bases, with 12 bases left in between. The CDR3 coding sequence is TGTGCCAGCAGCCGGGACCGGGGAGAAAAACTGTTTTTT. Amino acid sequence: CASSRDRGEKLFF.

This chain connects TRBV7-2 to TRBJ2-1, with D possibly being TRBD2 (6 bases). Germline CDR1 is SGHTA and CDR2 is FQGNSA. V was shortened by 2 bases and J by 4 bases, with 12 bases between the two germline ends. This CDR3 is 15 amino acids long. CDR3 nucleotides: TGTGCCAGCAGCTTAAGGTGGGCGGGATACAATGAGCAGTTCTTC. It specifies CASSLRWAGYNEQFF.

The V and J genes are TRBV5-1 and TRBJ1-2, with 7 bases lining up with TRBD1. Per germline, CDR1 SGHRS and CDR2 YFSETQ. J lost 4 bases, V lost 1 base, and 10 bases had no gene match. There are 16 residues in the CDR3. CDR3 nucleotide sequence: TGCGCCAGCAGCTTGTGGGCGGGGGACAGCATCTATGGCTACACCTTC. Protein: CASSLWAGDSIYGYTF.

V is TRBV14 and J is TRBJ1-1, with D tentatively TRBD1 (5 bases). There are 12 residues in the CDR3. The V end lost 10 bases, the J end lost 4 bases, and 13 bases lay between the germline ends. CDR1 is SGHDN, CDR2 FVKESK, per germline. For the CDR3, the DNA is TGTGCCATCATTGGGGGATTCACTGAAGCTTTCTTT. It yields the protein CAIIGGFTEAFF.

In the case of this clone: Other nucleotide sequences in the sample specify the same CDR3. The chain links TRBV29-1 to TRBJ1-2; D may be TRBD1 (6 bases). The V end was cut by 4 bases, the J end by 2 bases, with 8 bases between. The CDR3 length is 12 residues. Looked up from germline, CDR1 is SQVTM and CDR2 is ANQGSEA. The CDR3 DNA sequence: TGCAGCGTTGGGGGGCTGAACTATGGCTACACCTTC. This encodes CSVGGLNYGYTF.

The chain employs TRBV6-5 and TRBJ1-1; 7 positions agree with TRBD1. The germline V gene has CDR1 MNHEY and CDR2 SVGAGI. This CDR3 has 11 residues. V was pared by 6 bases and J by 10 bases, with 5 bases of the junction left unmatched. DNA for the CDR3: TGTGCCAGCAGGCAGGGGGAAGCAGCTTTCTTT. It specifies CASRQGEAAFF.

The rearrangement joins TRBV7-6 to TRBJ1-2; tentatively, D is TRBD1 (6 bases). The CDR3 has 15 residues. In germline, CDR1 is SGHVS, CDR2 FNYEAQ. V gave up 5 bases and J gave up 3 bases, with 16 bases separating them. CDR3 coding DNA: TGTGCCAGCAGCCCTAGAACGGGGGCGGACTATGGCTACACCTTC. Amino acids: CASSPRTGADYGYTF.

This clone was observed a few times. The genes are TRBV30 and TRBJ1-6, with no clear D. CDR1 GTSNPN and CDR2 SVGIG come from the germline V gene (reference sequence). The CDR3 length is 12 residues. With 0 bases removed from V and 11 bases from J, the gap between germline ends came to 8 bases. In nucleotides, the CDR3 is TGTGCCTGGAGTGTACAGAAAGCACCCCTCCACTTT. Protein sequence: CAWSVQKAPLHF.

The V gene is TRBV19, the J gene TRBJ1-4; D not certain. Trimming left V 7 bases short and J 8 bases short, with 11 bases between. The CDR3 has 12 amino acids. CDR1 is LNHDA and CDR2 is SQIVND in the germline V gene (reference sequence). As DNA, the CDR3 is TGTGCCAGTACCCAATATGAGGAAAAACTGTTTTTT. Translating it yields CASTQYEEKLFF.

The chain is built from TRBV29-1 and TRBJ1-1; no clear D. V shed 3 bases and J shed 7 bases, with 12 bases lying between them. Looked up from germline, CDR1 is SQVTM and CDR2 is ANQGSEA. The CDR3 length is 12 residues. The CDR3 sequence: CSVDAWGGEAFF. The DNA for the CDR3 is TGCAGCGTTGATGCCTGGGGAGGTGAAGCTTTCTTT.

The chain carries TRBV13 and TRBJ1-3, with D possibly being TRBD1 (6 bases). This CDR3 spans 16 amino acids. CDR1 and CDR2 from the germline V gene are PRHDT and FYEKMQ (reference sequence). V lost 4 bases to trimming and J lost 0 bases, with 13 bases between them. The CDR3 DNA reads TGTGCCAGCAGCTCGCTGGGCAGGGGCTCTGGAAACACCATATATTTT. This translates into CASSSLGRGSGNTIYF. Combining the CDR3 with reference TRBV13 and TRBJ1-3 gives the whole variable domain AAGVIQSPRHLIKEKRETATLKCYPIPRHDTVYWYQQGPGQDPQFLISFYEKMQSDKGSIPDRFSAQQFSDYHSELNMSSLELGDSALYFCASSSLGRGSGNTIYFGEGSWLTVV.

J is TRBJ2-5 and V is TRBV5-4; 16 nucleotides line up with TRBD2. Germline assignment: CDR1 SGHNT and CDR2 YYREEE (reference sequence). V lost 4 bases to trimming and J lost 4 bases; unmatched junction nucleotides: 10. The CDR3 sequence is 18 residues long. CDR3 DNA sequence: TGTGCCAGCAGCACTCCCGGGACTAGCGGGGGGGAGAGAGAGACCCAGTACTTC. This translates into CASSTPGTSGGERETQYF. The complete variable domain, with remaining parts taken from reference TRBV5-4 and TRBJ2-5, reads ETGVTQSPTHLIKTRGQQVTLRCSSQSGHNTVSWYQQALGQGPQFIFQYYREEENGRGNFPPRFSGLQFPNYSSELNVNALELDDSALYLCASSTPGTSGGERETQYFGPGTRLLVL.

The chain couples TRBV4-1 to TRBJ2-2, with D perhaps matching TRBD2 (6 bases). Germline CDR1 is MGHRA and CDR2 is YSYEKL. The CDR3 is 17 amino acids. V lost 4 bases and J lost 2, with 17 bases in between. The CDR3 DNA reads TGCGCCAGCAGCCTGCACGGGGACTTAATCAACACCGGGGAGCTGTTTTTT. This sequence encodes CASSLHGDLINTGELFF.